This T cell receptor (beta chain) was found in a study of OX40 agonist ivuxolimab in advanced cancers. Sequencing used immunoSEQ multiplex PCR; TCRdb keeps in-frame clones, though not all of them. The repertoire holds roughly 10,000 clones, with around nine tenths as singletons. The sequences come from CD4+ or CD8+ T cells sorted from blood, collected in a trial of the OX40 agonist ivuxolimab. The origin of this receptor is an adult with an advanced solid tumor such as melanoma, head and neck, liver or kidney cancer.

The CDR3, as DNA: TGTGCCAGCAGTTTACCAGGGGCAAACTATGGCTACACCTTC. It translates to CASSLPGANYGYTF. The chain is built from TRBV28 and TRBJ1-2, with TRBD1 as a possible D gene (6 bases). This CDR3 has 14 amino acids. Trimming pared 2 bases from V and 2 bases from J, leaving 9 bases between. CDR1 MDHEN and CDR2 SYDVKM come from the germline V gene.